The next 26 T cell receptor beta chains were all read from a single sample in a study of shared clonotypes between healthy human individuals. The table came from immunoSEQ multiplex PCR; TCRdb's copy has only in-frame clones and leaves some out. The sample has 2 million to 2.5 million clones, over 85% seen once; the top ten hold 0.39%. The sample taken for sequencing was naive CD4+ T cells from PBMCs. Subset described: CD45RA+ positively selected. All receptors come from a man between 18 and 35 years old in good health. Some clones in this sample may be carry-over from other donors' samples.

The chain recombines TRBV19 with TRBJ2-3, with 11 bases aligning to TRBD2. With V trimmed by 4 bases and J by 4 bases, 4 bases remained unmatched. CDR1 LNHDA and CDR2 SQIVND come from the germline V gene (reference sequence). The CDR3 consists of 15 residues. The CDR3 sequence is CASSKTSGRSDTQYF. The CDR3 DNA reads TGTGCCAGTAGTAAAACTAGCGGGAGATCAGATACGCAGTATTTT.

Note on this clone: The identical CDR3 is also encoded by other nucleotide sequences in the sample. CDR3: CASSSGGTGELFF. CDR3 DNA sequence: TGTGCCAGCAGTTCAGGGGGCACCGGGGAGCTGTTTTTT. The rearrangement uses TRBV28 and TRBJ2-2; 7 nucleotides agree with TRBD1. From germline, CDR1 is MDHEN and CDR2 SYDVKM. J lost 4 bases, V lost 4 bases, and 0 bases had no gene match. The CDR3 loop spans 13 amino acids. Full variable domain (rest looked up from reference TRBV28 and TRBJ2-2): DVKVTQSSRYLVKRTGEKVFLECVQDMDHENMFWYRQDPGLGLRLIYFSYDVKMKEKGDIPEGYSVSREKKERFSLILESASTNQTSMYLCASSSGGTGELFFGEGSRLTVL.

The CDR3 loop reads CASSLRQFSGNTIYF. The CDR3 nucleotides are TGTGCCAGCAGTTTACGACAGTTCTCTGGAAACACCATATATTTT. The chain employs TRBV28 and TRBJ1-3, with TRBD1 as a possible D gene (5 bases). The CDR3 runs 15 residues. Germline V lookup: CDR1 MDHEN, CDR2 SYDVKM. V dropped 2 bases and J dropped 0 bases, with 8 bases sitting between them.

The genes are TRBV7-8 and TRBJ2-3, with 7 bases lining up with TRBD2. The ends lost 7 bases at V and 2 bases at J; junction bases unmatched: 9. The CDR3 spans 15 residues. Looked up from germline, CDR1 is SGHVS and CDR2 is FQNEAQ. The CDR3 loop is CASIRRESYTDTQYF. In DNA, the CDR3 is TGTGCCAGCATAAGGCGGGAGAGCTACACAGATACGCAGTATTTT.

With regard to this clone: At one boundary the junction diverges from the germline segment, which might be a read error. V usage is TRBV7-2 and J usage is TRBJ1-2; D unclear. Germline V lookup: CDR1 SGHTA, CDR2 FQGNSA. This CDR3 spans 13 amino acids. Written as DNA, the CDR3 is TGTGCCAGCCGCTTCAGGCTCGGGGATGGCTACACCTTC. It specifies CASRFRLGDGYTF.

The genes are TRBV28 and TRBJ1-1; D is perhaps TRBD1 (6 bases). V lost 5 bases to trimming and J lost 1 base, with 14 bases between them. The CDR3 extends over 15 amino acids. CDR1 and CDR2 from the germline V gene are MDHEN and SYDVKM. The CDR3 spells CASSPPTGPNTEAFF. The CDR3 DNA reads TGTGCCAGCAGTCCCCCCACAGGGCCGAACACTGAAGCTTTCTTT.

V usage is TRBV27 and J usage is TRBJ1-1; 8 bases are shared with TRBD1. The germline V gene has CDR1 MNHEY and CDR2 SMNVEV (reference sequence). With V trimmed by 5 bases and J by 4 bases, 6 bases remained unmatched. The CDR3 is 14 residues long. The CDR3, as DNA: TGTGCCAGCAGTGTGGACAGGGTGGGCACTGAAGCTTTCTTT. Amino acids: CASSVDRVGTEAFF.

This clone is a singleton in its sample. The CDR3 spells CASSLSLATYEQYF. Here the CDR3 DNA reads TGTGCCAGCAGTTTATCTCTGGCCACCTACGAGCAGTACTTC. The chain has TRBV27 and TRBJ2-7; no clear D gene. Looked up from germline, CDR1 is MNHEY and CDR2 is SMNVEV (reference sequence). V was cut by 0 bases and J by 2 bases, with 8 bases left in between. The CDR3 length is 14 residues.

V and J are TRBV5-3 and TRBJ2-7; 8 nucleotides agree with TRBD1. TRBV5-3 is treated as an ORF (open reading frame) with a function not yet certain. The CDR3 has 15 amino acids. The ends lost 5 bases at V and 3 bases at J; junction bases unmatched: 10. Here the CDR3 reads CARRLTGVLVYEQYF. The CDR3 DNA reads as TGTGCCAGAAGATTGACAGGGGTGCTCGTCTACGAGCAGTACTTC.

The gene calls are TRBV5-6 and TRBJ1-5, with D hard to call. Per germline, CDR1 SGHDT and CDR2 YYEEEE. V lost 5 bases, J lost 9 bases, and 12 bases lay in between. The CDR3 consists of 12 residues. CDR3 amino acids: CASSLIEGPQHF. The CDR3, as DNA: TGTGCCAGCAGTCTGATAGAAGGGCCCCAGCATTTT. The full variable domain, in which reference TRBV5-6 and TRBJ1-5 provide the parts outside the CDR3, is DAGVTQSPTHLIKTRGQQVTLRCSPKSGHDTVSWYQQALGQGPQFIFQYYEEEERQRGNFPDRFSGHQFPNYSSELNVNALLLGDSALYLCASSLIEGPQHFGDGTRLSIL.

The CDR3 DNA sequence: TGTGCCAGCAGCTTAGATTCAGGGGCCACTGAAGCTTTCTTT. Its translation is CASSLDSGATEAFF. The chain combines TRBV7-2 with TRBJ1-1; tentatively, D is TRBD1 (6 bases). V was trimmed by 1 base and J by 4 bases, leaving 10 bases between them. This CDR3 has 14 amino acids. Germline lookup yields CDR1 SGHTA and CDR2 FQGNSA.

This clone was detected once. The rearrangement joins TRBV28 to TRBJ1-2, with D perhaps matching TRBD1 (5 bases). Germline values: CDR1 MDHEN, CDR2 SYDVKM. CDR3 length: 15 amino acids. V lost 3 bases to trimming and J lost 4 bases, with 15 bases between them. Here the CDR3 DNA reads TGTGCCAGCAGTTTCCGGGTCCAGGGATTCTATGGCTACACCTTC. Protein sequence: CASSFRVQGFYGYTF.

This sequence joins TRBV7-3 and TRBJ2-5; a possible D gene is TRBD2 (6 bases). CDR1 and CDR2 (germline): SGHTA, FQGTGA. The CDR3 covers 15 residues. V dropped 1 base and J dropped 5 bases, with 14 bases sitting between them. The CDR3 DNA reads TGTGCCAGCAGCTTAAAGGCCGGGGGAAGTGAGACCCAGTACTTC. It yields the protein CASSLKAGGSETQYF.

This CDR3 is CASSPQRETQYF. The DNA of the CDR3 is TGTGCCAGCAGTCCTCAGAGGGAGACCCAGTACTTC. The chain is built from TRBV2 and TRBJ2-5; D is ambiguous. The CDR3 runs 12 residues. Germline V gene lookup returns CDR1 SNHLY and CDR2 FYNNEI. Trimming cost V 5 bases and J 5 bases, with 9 bases left between them.

The chain employs TRBV30 and TRBJ2-7; D unclear. The CDR3 has 14 residues. The ends were cut back, 1 base at V and 1 base at J, with 11 bases in the middle. Germline lookup yields CDR1 GTSNPN and CDR2 SVGIG (reference sequence). CDR3 loop: CAWSAKGTSYEQYF. In DNA form, the CDR3 reads TGTGCCTGGAGTGCAAAGGGAACGTCCTACGAGCAGTACTTC.

This chain connects TRBV19 to TRBJ1-2; possible D gene TRBD1, 6 bases. The germline V gene has CDR1 LNHDA and CDR2 SQIVND (reference sequence). The CDR3 has 12 residues. Deletions cut 4 bases from V and 9 bases from J, with 12 bases between. This chain's CDR3 is CASSKTGGSYTF. The CDR3 DNA reads as TGTGCCAGTAGTAAGACAGGCGGAAGCTACACCTTC.

The chain has TRBV29-1 and TRBJ2-2; TRBD2 matches at 12 bases. J was trimmed by 1 base and V by 7 bases; bases with no gene match: 10. This CDR3 contains 17 residues. Germline V gene data show CDR1 as SQVTM and CDR2 as ANQGSEA. DNA for the CDR3: TGCAGCGCCGGTGAAGGGACTAGCGGGCTGAACACCGGGGAGCTGTTTTTT. Encoded protein: CSAGEGTSGLNTGELFF.

The CDR3 DNA follows: TGTGCCAGCAGTGTCCCCCGGGGACAGTCCTACGAGCAGTACTTC. Amino acid sequence: CASSVPRGQSYEQYF. V is TRBV6-1 and J is TRBJ2-7; 7 bases align to TRBD1. CDR1 and CDR2 from the germline V gene are MNHNS and SASEGT. The CDR3 is 15 residues long. V was clipped by 4 bases and J by 1 base; unmatched bases: 7.

The chain is built from TRBV11-1 and TRBJ1-2; D is ambiguous. Germline V gives CDR1 SGHAT, CDR2 FQDESV (reference sequence). The CDR3 is 12 amino acids. The V gene lost 4 bases and the J gene lost 5 bases, with 8 bases spanning the gap. The CDR3 DNA reads TGTGCCAGCAGCTCGGGTCGGTATGGCTACACCTTC. This codes for CASSSGRYGYTF.

V is TRBV10-3 and J is TRBJ2-7, with D possibly matching TRBD2 (5 bases). V was shortened by 10 bases and J by 5 bases, with 18 bases between the two germline ends. CDR3 length equals 13 residues. Per germline, CDR1 ENHRY and CDR2 SYGVKD. CDR3 DNA sequence: TGTGCCACCCAACGGGGAGTTTGGGACGAGCAGTACTTC. Its protein product is CATQRGVWDEQYF.

V and J are TRBV19 and TRBJ2-5, with D possibly TRBD2 on 5 matching bases. V was shortened by 3 bases and J by 3 bases, with 14 bases between the two germline ends. This CDR3 contains 15 residues. Germline loops: CDR1 LNHDA, CDR2 SQIVND (reference sequence). In nucleotides, the CDR3 is TGTGCCAGTAGTATGGTCGAGGCGGGTGAAGAGACCCAGTACTTC. Its translation is CASSMVEAGEETQYF.

The chain has TRBV5-1 and TRBJ2-2; D unclear. CDR3 length equals 16 residues. Germline CDR1 is SGHRS and CDR2 is YFSETQ. The V end was cut by 0 bases, the J end by 6 bases, with 15 bases between. The CDR3 DNA reads TGCGCCAGCAGCTTGGGGACGGCGGCGGTCGCCGGGGAGCTGTTTTTT. It codes for CASSLGTAAVAGELFF. The full variable domain, its missing parts supplied by reference TRBV5-1 and TRBJ2-2, is KAGVTQTPRYLIKTRGQQVTLSCSPISGHRSVSWYQQTPGQGLQFLFEYFSETQRNKGNFPGRFSGRQFSNSRSEMNVSTLELGDSALYLCASSLGTAAVAGELFFGEGSRLTVL.

The chain joins TRBV5-1 to TRBJ2-5; D is unresolved. Germline V gene lookup returns CDR1 SGHRS and CDR2 YFSETQ. The CDR3 extends over 14 amino acids. With 3 bases removed from V and 1 base from J, the gap between germline ends came to 10 bases. This CDR3 is CASSSTATQETQYF. The CDR3, as DNA: TGCGCCAGCAGCTCAACAGCTACCCAAGAGACCCAGTACTTC.

The V gene is TRBV5-4, the J gene TRBJ2-3; 9 bases are shared with TRBD2. CDR3 length: 16 amino acids. From germline, CDR1 is SGHNT and CDR2 YYREEE (reference sequence). The ends lost 4 bases at V and 0 bases at J; junction bases unmatched: 6. The CDR3 here is CASSVAGALSTDTQYF. CDR3 in DNA: TGTGCCAGCAGCGTAGCGGGAGCCCTCAGCACAGATACGCAGTATTTT.

The chain recombines TRBV27 with TRBJ1-4; D remains ambiguous. The CDR3 runs to 13 residues. V shed 3 bases and J shed 7 bases, with 9 bases lying between them. CDR1 is MNHEY, CDR2 SMNVEV, per germline (reference sequence). CDR3 nucleotides: TGTGCCAGCAGTTTCCTTCGAGGTGAAAAACTGTTTTTT. Amino acids: CASSFLRGEKLFF.

The chain couples TRBV6-6 to TRBJ1-4, with 7 bases lining up with TRBD1. The V and J ends lost 0 bases and 6 bases, in that order; junction bases with no gene match: 4. Germline assignment: CDR1 MNHNY and CDR2 SVGAGI (reference sequence). This CDR3 contains 15 residues. The CDR3 DNA follows: TGTGCCAGCAGTTACTCGAGGGGGCGCGATGAAAAACTGTTTTTT. Residues: CASSYSRGRDEKLFF.